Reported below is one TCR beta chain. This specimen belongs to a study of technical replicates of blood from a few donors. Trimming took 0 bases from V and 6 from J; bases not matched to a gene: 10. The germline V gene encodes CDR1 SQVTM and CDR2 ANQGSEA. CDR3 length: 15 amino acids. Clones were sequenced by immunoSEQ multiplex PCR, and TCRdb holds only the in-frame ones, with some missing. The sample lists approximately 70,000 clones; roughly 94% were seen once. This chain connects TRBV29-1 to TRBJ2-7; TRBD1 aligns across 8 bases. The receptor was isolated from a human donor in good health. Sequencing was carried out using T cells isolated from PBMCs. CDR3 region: CSVEDPDRGPSEQYF. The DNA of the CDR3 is TGCAGCGTTGAAGACCCCGACAGGGGTCCGAGCGAGCAGTACTTC.